The 23 T cell receptor beta chains below were found in one sample sequenced in a study of shared clonotypes between healthy human individuals. The repertoire was sequenced with immunoSEQ multiplex PCR; TCRdb's copy has only in-frame clones and lacks some. The data contain some 1,100,000 clones, about 84% of them singletons. The specimen sequenced was memory CD4+ T cells from PBMCs. Subset specified: CD45RA-negative fraction. Receptors originate from a man aged 18 to 30 in good health. Some clones in this sample may be carry-over from other donors' samples.

The rearrangement joins TRBV5-4 to TRBJ2-1; no clear D. V lost 3 bases and J 3 bases, leaving 10 bases between the germline ends. Germline V gene data show CDR1 as SGHNT and CDR2 as YYREEE (reference sequence). The CDR3 extends over 14 amino acids. The DNA of the CDR3 is TGTGCCAGCAGCTATAAGGGCGGCTACAATGAGCAGTTCTTC. Protein product: CASSYKGGYNEQFF.

This chain links TRBV19 with TRBJ2-2, with D possibly being TRBD1 or TRBD2 (6 bases each). CDR3 length equals 13 residues. V was pared by 4 bases and J by 7 bases, with 10 bases between. Per the germline V gene, CDR1 is LNHDA and CDR2 is SQIVND (reference sequence). The CDR3 sequence: CASSKGGHGELFF. In DNA form, the CDR3 reads TGTGCCAGTAGTAAGGGGGGCCACGGGGAGCTGTTTTTT. Full variable domain (outside the CDR3, taken from reference TRBV19 and TRBJ2-2): DGGITQSPKYLFRKEGQNVTLSCEQNLNHDAMYWYRQDPGQGLRLIYYSQIVNDFQKGDIAEGYSVSREKKESFPLTVTSAQKNPTAFYLCASSKGGHGELFFGEGSRLTVL.

V is TRBV7-3 and J is TRBJ2-6; D may correspond to TRBD1 or TRBD2 (5 bases each). This CDR3 is built from 15 residues. Germline V gives CDR1 SGHTA, CDR2 FQGTGA. Trimming removed 4 bases at V and 3 bases at J, with 10 bases between. The CDR3 DNA follows: TGTGCCAGCAGCTATACTAGGGGTGGGGCCAACGTCCTGACTTTC. The encoded protein is CASSYTRGGANVLTF.

This clone showed up just once. The chain uses TRBV28 and TRBJ2-1; TRBD2 matches at 14 bases. The V gene's germline CDR1 is MDHEN and CDR2 SYDVKM. Trimming took 6 bases from V and 13 from J; bases not matched to a gene: 14. The CDR3 runs to 16 residues. CDR3 in DNA: TGTGCCAGCAGCCCTGGGACTAGCGGGAGCCGAGTGGCCCAGTTCTTC. This translates into CASSPGTSGSRVAQFF.

V is TRBV27 and J is TRBJ1-1, with D perhaps TRBD1 (5 bases). Trimming left V 7 bases short and J 7 bases short, with 19 bases between. Germline V gene lookup returns CDR1 MNHEY and CDR2 SMNVEV (reference sequence). CDR3 length: 14 residues. The CDR3 region is CASTQRGPSGEAFF. In DNA, the CDR3 is TGTGCCAGCACCCAAAGGGGTCCCTCGGGTGAAGCTTTCTTT.

This chain links TRBV7-9 with TRBJ2-1; D gene uncertain. The CDR3 extends over 15 amino acids. With 1 base removed from V and 5 bases from J, the gap between germline ends came to 12 bases. CDR1 and CDR2 (germline): SEHNR, FQNEAQ (reference sequence). CDR3 coding DNA: TGTGCCAGCAGCTTAGATGGCAGAGGTAACAATGAGCAGTTCTTC. Its protein product is CASSLDGRGNNEQFF.

This chain uses TRBV6-1 with TRBJ2-1; 7 bases map to TRBD1. The CDR3 has 14 residues. After removal of 7 bases from V and 6 bases from J, the junction contained 9 bases not matched to a gene. The germline CDR1 and CDR2 sequences are MNHNS and SASEGT. CDR3: CASKPRDSFNEQFF. The CDR3 coding sequence is TGTGCCAGCAAGCCCCGGGACAGCTTCAATGAGCAGTTCTTC.

This clone was found a few times. The rearrangement links TRBV18 to TRBJ2-7; 8 bases are shared with TRBD2. Looked up from germline, CDR1 is KGHSH and CDR2 is LQKENI. This CDR3 has 15 amino acids. The V segment lost 3 bases and the J segment 2 bases; nucleotides outside the gene matches: 6. As DNA, the CDR3 is TGTGCCAGCTCACCGGGGACTAGGACCCCCTACGAGCAGTACTTC. It yields the protein CASSPGTRTPYEQYF.

This clone was detected only once. J is TRBJ2-7 and V is TRBV25-1; TRBD2 matches at 11 bases. The CDR3 runs to 13 residues. After removal of 2 bases from V and 7 bases from J, the junction contained 1 base not matched to a gene. CDR1 is MGHDK, CDR2 SYGVNS, per germline. CDR3 in amino acids: CASSERLAGEQYF. Here the CDR3 DNA reads TGTGCCAGCAGTGAAAGACTAGCGGGGGAGCAGTACTTC.

The genes are TRBV29-1 and TRBJ2-3, with 16 nucleotides matching TRBD2. The CDR3 has 21 residues. V gave up 4 bases and J gave up 3 bases; unmatched junction bases: 19. Germline V lookup: CDR1 SQVTM, CDR2 ANQGSEA. For the CDR3, the DNA is TGCAGCGTTGGGCCAGGGACTAGCGGGAGGGCCCTTACTTTCTCGACAGATACGCAGTATTTT. This codes for CSVGPGTSGRALTFSTDTQYF.

The chain employs TRBV27 and TRBJ1-5; TRBD1 agrees at 7 bases. The CDR3 loop spans 13 amino acids. In germline, CDR1 is MNHEY, CDR2 SMNVEV (reference sequence). Trimming cost V 5 bases and J 9 bases; bases outside gene matches: 7. Here the CDR3 DNA reads TGTGCCAGCAGTGGTCAGGGGGGAGGGCCCCAGCATTTT. As protein: CASSGQGGGPQHF.

V usage is TRBV7-6 and J usage is TRBJ1-1; D gene uncertain. V dropped 6 bases and J dropped 1 base, with 12 bases sitting between them. There are 14 residues in the CDR3. Germline V gene sequence: CDR1 SGHVS, CDR2 FNYEAQ. The CDR3: CASRPTGRNTEAFF. CDR3 coding DNA: TGTGCCAGCAGACCGACGGGCAGGAACACTGAAGCTTTCTTT.

The CDR3 DNA sequence: TGTGCCAGCAGTTCCCCGGGACTAGCGGGAGCCCACAATGAGCAGTTCTTC. This codes for CASSSPGLAGAHNEQFF. The chain uses TRBV28 and TRBJ2-1; 14 bases map to TRBD2. This CDR3 contains 17 residues. CDR1 and CDR2 (germline): MDHEN, SYDVKM. Unmatched junction bases numbered 7, after V lost 4 bases and J lost 5 bases. Using reference TRBV28 and TRBJ2-1 for the parts outside the CDR3, the full variable domain is DVKVTQSSRYLVKRTGEKVFLECVQDMDHENMFWYRQDPGLGLRLIYFSYDVKMKEKGDIPEGYSVSREKKERFSLILESASTNQTSMYLCASSSPGLAGAHNEQFFGPGTRLTVL.

The table lists this clone with a few counts. Given a much more abundant clone one base away, this may be a read error. The sample contains more than one DNA sequence encoding this CDR3. The chain uses TRBV2 and TRBJ1-1; tentative D call: TRBD1 (5 bases). The CDR3 consists of 13 residues. Germline-derived CDR1 and CDR2 are SNHLY and FYNNEI. The germline V and J ends were trimmed by 5 bases and 1 base, with 8 bases remaining between them. The CDR3 sequence: CASSLTENTEAFF. The CDR3 region has the DNA TGTGCCAGCAGTTTGACAGAGAACACTGAAGCTTTCTTT.

This chain connects TRBV9 to TRBJ2-1, with a weak D call TRBD2 (5 bases). Germline V gene lookup returns CDR1 SGDLS and CDR2 YYNGEE. V was shortened by 4 bases and J by 1 base, with 18 bases between the two germline ends. The CDR3 is 17 residues long. The CDR3 coding sequence is TGTGCCAGCAGCCCCCAGCCCAGCGGTTGGTCCTACAATGAGCAGTTCTTC. This encodes CASSPQPSGWSYNEQFF.

The V gene is TRBV5-1, the J gene TRBJ1-4; D remains unclear. Germline V gene sequence: CDR1 SGHRS, CDR2 YFSETQ. The V end was cut by 5 bases, the J end by 8 bases, with 16 bases between. The CDR3 contains 14 residues. For the CDR3, the DNA is TGCGCCAGCAGGGGCCCCGGGTCAGGAGAAAAACTGTTTTTT. Its protein is CASRGPGSGEKLFF. Supplemented by reference TRBV5-1 and TRBJ1-4, the full variable domain reads KAGVTQTPRYLIKTRGQQVTLSCSPISGHRSVSWYQQTPGQGLQFLFEYFSETQRNKGNFPGRFSGRQFSNSRSEMNVSTLELGDSALYLCASRGPGSGEKLFFGSGTQLSVL.

The V gene is TRBV7-2, the J gene TRBJ1-5; maybe TRBD1 (5 bases). This CDR3 spans 16 amino acids. CDR1 SGHTA and CDR2 FQGNSA come from the germline V gene. The germline V and J ends were trimmed by 3 bases and 7 bases, with 19 bases remaining between them. The CDR3: CASSLEGTLRGQPQHF. The CDR3 DNA reads as TGTGCCAGCAGCTTGGAAGGGACCTTACGAGGGCAGCCCCAGCATTTT. Filled out from reference TRBV7-2 and TRBJ1-5, the complete variable domain reads GAGVSQSPSNKVTEKGKDVELRCDPISGHTALYWYRQSLGQGLEFLIYFQGNSAPDKSGLPSDRFSAERTGGSVSTLTIQRTQQEDSAVYLCASSLEGTLRGQPQHFGDGTRLSIL.

Remarks on this clone: It differs at one base from a far larger clone, so likely a read error. Additional DNA sequences in this sample encode the identical CDR3. The chain has TRBV27 and TRBJ2-7, with a tentative D call TRBD2 (6 bases). Germline V lookup: CDR1 MNHEY, CDR2 SMNVEV (reference sequence). V dropped 4 bases and J dropped 3 bases, with 7 bases sitting between them. This CDR3 is built from 12 residues. CDR3 nucleotides: TGTGCCAGCAGTTCCGGGAGCTACGAGCAGTACTTC. It is translated as CASSSGSYEQYF.

With regard to this clone: The same CDR3 arises from other DNA sequences in this sample as well. The chain carries TRBV29-1 and TRBJ2-7; D is possibly TRBD2 (6 bases). Germline V CDR1 and CDR2: SQVTM, ANQGSEA. This CDR3 spans 12 amino acids. Trimming stripped 6 bases from V and 2 bases from J, with 11 bases between. CDR3 amino acids: CSVRLDPYEQYF. The CDR3 DNA is TGCAGCGTCCGACTAGATCCCTACGAGCAGTACTTC.

The chain employs TRBV20-1 and TRBJ2-7, with 7 bases matching TRBD2. The germline V gene encodes CDR1 DFQATT and CDR2 SNEGSKA (reference sequence). This CDR3 has 11 amino acids. The CDR3 DNA follows: TGCAGCGGACTAGGGGAGTACGAGCAGTACTTC. The encoded protein is CSGLGEYEQYF.

This chain connects TRBV5-1 to TRBJ2-7; D ambiguous. This CDR3 region has 14 residues. Germline V gene sequence: CDR1 SGHRS, CDR2 YFSETQ. Trimming took 0 bases from V and 2 from J, leaving 9 bases between them. Here the CDR3 reads CASSLEPGPYEQYF. CDR3 nucleotide sequence: TGCGCCAGCAGCTTGGAGCCGGGCCCCTACGAGCAGTACTTC.

J is TRBJ1-1 and V is TRBV12-5; D gene uncertain. Per germline, CDR1 LGHNT and CDR2 FRNRAP. This CDR3 contains 14 residues. The ends were cut back, 1 base at V and 0 bases at J, with 6 bases in the middle. For the CDR3, the DNA is TGTGCTAGTGGTTTGGGGACGGTGAACACTGAAGCTTTCTTT. It encodes CASGLGTVNTEAFF.

The rearrangement joins TRBV5-6 to TRBJ2-1; 10 bases align to TRBD2. The CDR3 length is 17 residues. Germline CDR1 SGHDT, CDR2 YYEEEE. The V segment lost 0 bases and the J segment 5 bases; nucleotides outside the gene matches: 8. CDR3 bases: TGTGCCAGCAGCTTGGCGGGGCTAGCGGGAGTGAACAATGAGCAGTTCTTC. This translates into CASSLAGLAGVNNEQFF.